The present TCR beta chain was sequenced within a study of blood T cell repertoires in COVID-19. Authors' analysis steps: Amplifying reference gene primers gave estimates of nucleated cell counts. The method was immunoSEQ multiplex PCR; TCRdb's version includes in-frame clones alone and lacks a portion of them. For V, J and clone size, that table is used; D and trimming come from the DNA. The sample has about 220,000 clones; 84% are singletons. Living in 25 or so US areas, the participants were between about 18 and 90 years of age. The clonotype comes from a woman aged 40 to 50 who had recovered from COVID-19. Sequencing was carried out using PBMCs or T cells enriched from blood (not recorded which).

The CDR3 bases are TGTGCCAGCAGCTTCGGCGCGAGCGGGAGGGGAAGTACCGGGGAGCTGTTTTTT. Its protein is CASSFGASGRGSTGELFF. The genes are TRBV11-3 and TRBJ2-2; 10 nucleotides align to TRBD2. Germline trimming cut 3 bases from V and 5 bases from J; bases unmatched to any gene: 12. The CDR3 covers 18 residues. Germline CDR1 reads SGHNT; CDR2 reads YENEEA.